This T cell receptor beta chain emerged from a study of OX40 agonist ivuxolimab in advanced cancers. Context from the whole study: The costimulatory receptor OX40 (CD134) was targeted by ivuxolimab, a fully human IgG2 agonistic monoclonal antibody. Three dose-escalation patients achieved partial responses, one with hepatocellular carcinoma and two with cutaneous melanoma. Intravenous ivuxolimab was administered to patients every 2 weeks at six dose levels: 0.01, 0.1, 0.3, 1.5, 3 and 10 mg/kg. In the dose-escalation cohort, more than 75% of patients were male, and the mean age was approximately 60 years, with a range of roughly 20 to 80. Patients were allowed to have had prior anti-PD-1, anti-PD-L1 or anti-CTLA-4 therapy, and more than 30% of the dose-escalation patients had previously received checkpoint inhibitors. The monotherapy dose-escalation portion (N ≈ 52 patients) of the phase I ivuxolimab trial is reported in the paper. The point of sequencing TCRbeta in the periphery was to test whether ivuxolimab changed TCR sequence diversity and drove clonal T-cell expansion. Of the approximately 54 patients in dose escalation, about 20 had hepatocellular carcinoma, some 15 had melanoma, 9 had renal cell carcinoma and 9 had head and neck cancer.

As to this clone: It has no known antigen specificity. Base quality data are lacking; no much larger clone is found one base away.

The germline V gene supplies CDR1 MDHEN and CDR2 SYDVKM. The CDR3 has 15 amino acids, counting the end cysteine and phenylalanine. Of all the DNA, just the CDR3 is kept, 45 bases in frame from base 1. Cut back by 1 base and 8 bases, the V and J ends lie 15 bases apart. Broader findings and caveats from the paper: In the 0.1-3.0 mg/kg groups, partial responders were among the patients with the lowest normalized peripheral clonal expansion, particularly in CD8+ T cells. The antigen specificity of the clonally expanded peripheral T cells was not determined. Low levels of normalized T-cell clonal expansion were also seen in some patients who did not respond. After ivuxolimab, more expanded clones were found on average in CD8+ T cells than in CD4+ T cells. Clonal expansion of both CD4+ and CD8+ blood T cells was observed from baseline to week 6 at doses 0.1 to 3.0 mg/kg.

To sequence the TCRbeta CDR3 region, genomic DNA was isolated from the sorted cells. The immunoSEQ Assay was used to sequence the TCRbeta CDR3 regions. As stored in TCRdb, this immuneACCESS dataset retains in-frame rearrangements with V and J assigned. A fraction of the clones does not appear; measured against another copy, unresolved V genes explain less than half of the discrepancy, and the remainder lacks a known reason. The sample table contains about 73,000 clones; only one count was recorded for approximately 90% of them. The ten top clones hold approximately 0.55% of the sample. Patients with a history of autoimmune disease or receiving systemic immunosuppression were excluded from the trial. In every dose cohort, peripheral blood was drawn for TCR sequencing at baseline, cycle 4 day 1, and cycle 7 day 1. The samples were taken from a phase I, first-in-human, multicenter, open-label dose-escalation trial of ivuxolimab. The trial enrolled adults with locally advanced or metastatic head and neck squamous cell, hepatocellular, melanoma or renal cell carcinoma. Before TCR sequencing, CD4+ T cells and CD8+ T cells from peripheral blood were sorted into separate populations.

The clonotype was recovered from an adult with an advanced solid tumor such as melanoma, head and neck, liver or kidney cancer. The chain joins TRBV28 to TRBJ2-1; the D segment could be TRBD2, given 5 matching bases. The sample was CD4+ or CD8+ T cells sorted from blood, taken in a trial of the OX40 agonist ivuxolimab. The DNA is as follows: TGTGCCAGCAGTTTATTGAGGACGGGGAAGGATGAGCAGTTCTTC. It specifies CASSLLRTGKDEQFF. Here the CDR3 is joined to the reference TRBV28 and TRBJ2-1 genes, and the full variable domain is: DVKVTQSSRYLVKRTGEKVFLECVQDMDHENMFWYRQDPGLGLRLIYFSYDVKMKEKGDIPEGYSVSREKKERFSLILESASTNQTSMYLCASSLLRTGKDEQFFGPGTRLTVL.